This paragraph covers one TCR beta chain sequence. This specimen belongs to a study of blood T cells in healthy people across ages. Combining a sample-barcoded 5' primer with a J-beta primer mix, a second PCR ran for about 7 to 12 cycles. In TCRdb, the 5' RACE reads were re-called with MiXCR into one record per CDR3 protein. The data show 1.5 million to 2 million distinct CDR3 sequences, about 39% seen once. V shed 2 bases, J shed 1 base, and the junction held 13 bases outside the gene matches. Germline loops: CDR1 LGHDT, CDR2 YNNKEL (reference sequence). This CDR3 comprises 18 residues. The source material was blood. The sequence was collected from a human donor in good health. This rearrangement joins TRBV3-1 to TRBJ2-7, with 8 positions matching TRBD1. The CDR3 is CASSQLRTGSGGSYEQYF. CDR3 bases: TGTGCCAGCAGCCAACTCCGGACAGGGTCGGGTGGTTCCTACGAGCAGTACTTC.